The 2 T cell receptor beta chains given below trace back to one sample, sequenced in a study of OX40 agonist ivuxolimab in advanced cancers. Profiled with immunoSEQ multiplex PCR; TCRdb holds only in-frame clones, not every one. The sample holds approximately 100,000 clones, 70% to 90% seen once. Sequenced here: CD4+ or CD8+ T cells sorted from blood, sampled in a trial of the OX40 agonist ivuxolimab. The source of these receptors is an adult with an advanced solid tumor such as melanoma, head and neck, liver or kidney cancer.

This rearrangement joins TRBV7-2 to TRBJ2-3; possibly TRBD1 or TRBD2 for D (5 bases each). The CDR3 sequence is 14 residues long. The germline V and J ends were trimmed by 3 bases and 9 bases, with 16 bases remaining between them. In germline, CDR1 is SGHTA, CDR2 FQGNSA. CDR3 protein: CASSLGTTLGTQYF. Here the CDR3 DNA reads TGTGCCAGCAGCTTGGGGACGACCTTGGGCACGCAGTATTTT.

The gene calls are TRBV6-1 and TRBJ2-3; 9 bases are shared with TRBD2. Germline lookup yields CDR1 MNHNS and CDR2 SASEGT. The CDR3 is 14 residues long. The J segment lost 4 bases and the V segment lost 6 bases, leaving 5 bases of the junction unmatched. The CDR3 reads CASRVSGSADTQYF. CDR3 DNA sequence: TGTGCCAGCAGGGTTAGCGGGAGCGCAGATACGCAGTATTTT.